One sample yielded the 28 T cell receptor beta chains listed below, sequenced in a study of blood T cells in healthy people across ages. A second PCR of about 6 to 12 cycles used a sample-barcoded 5' primer and a J-beta primer mix. One entry per CDR3 protein results from TCRdb running MiXCR on the 5' RACE reads. The sample records nearly 800,000 distinct CDR3 sequences, about 61% being singletons. Sequencing used blood. The receptors stem from a man aged 40-50 years in good health.

The chain uses TRBV20-1 and TRBJ2-5; unclear D gene. With 7 bases removed from V and 1 base from J, the gap between germline ends came to 10 bases. The CDR3 is made up of 12 amino acids. Germline CDR1 is DFQATT and CDR2 is SNEGSKA (reference sequence). The CDR3 sequence is CSGGATQETQYF. The CDR3 bases are TGCAGTGGAGGAGCCACCCAAGAGACCCAGTACTTC.

The rearrangement uses TRBV6-2 or TRBV6-3 and TRBJ2-5; D is perhaps TRBD2 (5 bases). The J call may be wrong; the DNA end is better matched by TRBJ2-7. Germline-derived CDR1 and CDR2 are MNHEY and SVGEGT. CDR3 length: 11 residues. The CDR3 DNA follows: TGTGCCAGCACTTCTAGCTTCGAGCAGTACTTC. Protein sequence: CASTSSFEQYF.

This CDR3 reads CASSLLGTGAHIQYF. DNA for the CDR3: TGTGCCAGCAGTTTATTGGGGACAGGGGCGCACATTCAGTACTTC. The chain recombines TRBV12-3 or TRBV12-4 with TRBJ2-4; 10 positions match TRBD1. Trimming removed 2 bases from V and 8 bases from J; junction bases left unmatched: 6. The CDR3 sequence is 15 residues long.

The J gene is TRBJ2-4, the V gene TRBV24-1; D call uncertain. Judging by the DNA end, TRBJ2-7 fits better; the J call may be wrong. CDR1 and CDR2 from the germline V gene are KGHDR and SFDVKD. The CDR3 covers 12 residues. The CDR3 sequence is CATSDAKYEQYF. For the CDR3, the DNA is TGTGCCACCAGTGATGCGAAATACGAGCAGTACTTC.

The chain joins TRBV20-1 to TRBJ2-5; D gene uncertain. Germline V CDR1 and CDR2: DFQATT, SNEGSKA (reference sequence). The CDR3 covers 11 residues. The V and J ends lost 1 base and 11 bases respectively, with 11 bases between them. Written as DNA, the CDR3 is TGCAGTGCTAGAGCTGTGACGGAACAGTACTTC. Amino acids: CSARAVTEQYF.

This sequence joins TRBV29-1 and TRBJ2-1, with 8 bases matching TRBD2. Per the germline V gene, CDR1 is SQVTM and CDR2 is ANQGSEA. This CDR3 is 14 amino acids long. V gave up 7 bases and J gave up 0 bases; unmatched junction bases: 5. Here the CDR3 DNA reads TGCAGCGGTGGGGGGACTAGCTCCTACAATGAGCAGTTCTTC. As protein: CSGGGTSSYNEQFF.

This clonotype was counted at least ten times. The rearrangement links TRBV6-4 to TRBJ2-5; 12 bases match TRBD2. CDR3 length: 16 amino acids. V was clipped by 2 bases and J by 5 bases; unmatched bases: 6. CDR1 is MRHNA, CDR2 SNTAGT, per germline. The CDR3 nucleotides read TGTGCCAGCAGTGACCCGAGACTAGCGGGGGAGGAGACCCAGTACTTC. This gives the protein CASSDPRLAGEETQYF.

This rearrangement joins TRBV5-1 to TRBJ2-4; D is unclear. The CDR3 covers 13 residues. CDR1 and CDR2 (germline): SGHRS, YFSETQ. V lost 0 bases, J lost 6 bases, and 7 bases lay in between. CDR3 sequence (DNA): TGCGCCAGCAGCTTGGAGACGGGAAACATTCAGTACTTC. Amino acids: CASSLETGNIQYF.

This clonotype showed up just a few times. This chain uses TRBV7-2 with TRBJ1-2; D ambiguous. The germline V and J ends were trimmed by 0 bases and 7 bases, with 6 bases remaining between them. The CDR3 sequence is 12 residues long. Per germline, CDR1 SGHTA and CDR2 FQGNSA. In DNA form, the CDR3 reads TGTGCCAGCAGCTTAGCCGGGATTGGCTACACCTTC. This sequence encodes CASSLAGIGYTF.

The chain carries TRBV5-1 and TRBJ2-3, with a tentative D call TRBD2 (6 bases). Germline values: CDR1 SGHRS, CDR2 YFSETQ. The CDR3 totals 16 residues. Trimming left V 4 bases short and J 1 base short, with 16 bases between. DNA for the CDR3: TGCGCCAGCAGCCTTTCGACTAGTCGGGGCACAGATACGCAGTATTTT. Its translation is CASSLSTSRGTDTQYF.

The J gene is TRBJ2-3, the V gene TRBV10-3, with a weak D call TRBD2 (6 bases). The CDR3 has 15 residues. Germline V gives CDR1 ENHRY, CDR2 SYGVKD. Trimming removed 2 bases at V and 2 bases at J, with 11 bases between. The CDR3: CAISETGLLTDTQYF. CDR3 nucleotides: TGTGCCATCAGTGAGACGGGACTCCTCACAGATACGCAGTATTTT.

This clonotype was observed a handful of times. The rearrangement links TRBV12-3 or TRBV12-4 to TRBJ1-2; D perhaps matches TRBD1 (6 bases). The germline V and J ends were trimmed by 1 base and 5 bases, with 17 bases remaining between them. This CDR3 has 16 residues. CDR3 region: CASSLGGGRKGYGYTF. Here the CDR3 DNA reads TGTGCCAGCAGTTTAGGCGGGGGCCGTAAAGGATATGGCTACACCTTC.

This clonotype was picked up one time. V is TRBV7-3 and J is TRBJ2-2, with 10 bases that match TRBD2. Trimming took 3 bases from V and 4 from J; bases not matched to a gene: 5. Germline CDR1 is SGHTA and CDR2 is FQGTGA. The CDR3 has 16 residues. This CDR3 reads CASSFSSGGSTGELFF. DNA of the CDR3: TGTGCCAGCAGCTTTTCTAGCGGGGGCAGCACCGGGGAGCTGTTTTTT. Using reference TRBV7-3 and TRBJ2-2 for the parts outside the CDR3, the full variable domain is GAGVSQTPSNKVTEKGKYVELRCDPISGHTALYWYRQSLGQGPEFLIYFQGTGAADDSGLPNDRFFAVRPEGSVSTLKIQRTERGDSAVYLCASSFSSGGSTGELFFGEGSRLTVL.

The V and J genes are TRBV6-2 or TRBV6-3 and TRBJ2-7, with 9 bases that match TRBD2. V lost 0 bases and J lost 4; bases outside the gene matches: 10. This CDR3 is built from 17 residues. Germline V gene sequence: CDR1 MNHEY, CDR2 SVGEGT. CDR3 amino acids: CASSYSALAGKLYEQYF. The CDR3 coding sequence is TGTGCCAGCAGTTACTCAGCGCTAGCGGGGAAGCTGTACGAGCAGTACTTC.

The chain employs TRBV28 and TRBJ2-3; 10 bases align to TRBD2. V was pared by 6 bases and J by 5 bases, with 17 bases of the junction left unmatched. The CDR3 contains 18 residues. The germline V gene has CDR1 MDHEN and CDR2 SYDVKM. The CDR3 here is CASSNSGRILGGGDTQYF. In DNA, the CDR3 is TGTGCCAGCAGCAATAGCGGGAGGATCCTGGGAGGTGGAGATACGCAGTATTTT.

This chain links TRBV15 with TRBJ2-7; 8 bases align to TRBD1. TRBJ2-4 explains the end of the DNA better; the J call may be wrong. The CDR3 has 15 residues. Germline V gene sequence: CDR1 LNHNV, CDR2 YYDKDF (reference sequence). CDR3 loop: CATSRVATGENIQYF. The CDR3 DNA sequence: TGTGCCACCAGCAGAGTAGCGACAGGGGAAAACATTCAGTACTTC.

This clonotype appeared many times. The chain employs TRBV16 and TRBJ2-5, with no clear D. The CDR3 is 13 amino acids. Germline CDR1 reads KGHSY; CDR2 reads FQNENV. The V end was cut by 4 bases, the J end by 5 bases, with 11 bases between. For the CDR3, the DNA is TGTGCCAGCAGCCTCATAATCGGCGAGACCCAGTACTTC. Translation gives CASSLIIGETQYF.

In this sample, this clonotype turned up a few times. The J gene is TRBJ2-5, the V gene TRBV9, with 7 positions matching TRBD1. CDR1 is SGDLS and CDR2 is YYNGEE in the germline V gene. This CDR3 spans 14 amino acids. V lost 3 bases, J lost 2 bases, and 4 bases stayed unmatched. The CDR3 nucleotides read TGTGCCAGCAGCGGACCGGGACAGCAAGAGACCCAGTACTTC. It yields the protein CASSGPGQQETQYF.

The rearrangement uses TRBV9 and TRBJ2-1; D possibly uses TRBD1 or TRBD2 (5 bases each). Germline CDR1 SGDLS, CDR2 YYNGEE. Trimming removed 3 bases from V and 10 bases from J, with 11 bases in between. This CDR3 contains 12 residues. The CDR3 reads CASSGSGREQFF. Written as DNA, the CDR3 is TGTGCCAGCAGCGGCTCGGGGCGAGAGCAGTTCTTC.

This clonotype came up many times. This chain connects TRBV7-2 to TRBJ2-1; D tentatively fits TRBD1 or TRBD2 (5 bases each). Germline-derived CDR1 and CDR2 are SGHTA and FQGNSA. This CDR3 has 14 amino acids. V gave up 8 bases and J gave up 8 bases, with 19 bases separating them. As DNA, the CDR3 is TGTGCCAGCCGAGAGGGGTATTCATTCGATGAGCAGTTCTTC. It encodes CASREGYSFDEQFF.

The chain uses TRBV20-1 and TRBJ1-1; D not certain. This CDR3 contains 13 residues. Trimming cost V 0 bases and J 8 bases, with 13 bases left between them. Germline V lookup: CDR1 DFQATT, CDR2 SNEGSKA (reference sequence). CDR3 in DNA: TGCAGTGCTAGAGATCAAGAGGACGGAGAAGCTTTCTTT. Translating it yields CSARDQEDGEAFF.

The genes are TRBV24-1 and TRBJ2-7; possibly TRBD2 for D (5 bases). V gave up 2 bases and J gave up 0 bases, with 16 bases separating them. Germline V gene sequence: CDR1 KGHDR, CDR2 SFDVKD. The CDR3 is made up of 17 amino acids. CDR3 coding DNA: TGTGCCACCAGTGATTCGGCAATTACTGGGAGCTCCTACGAGCAGTACTTC. It is translated as CATSDSAITGSSYEQYF.

This chain links TRBV5-1 with TRBJ2-5; D not certain. The CDR3 consists of 14 residues. The V and J ends lost 4 bases and 3 bases respectively, with 13 bases between them. Germline V gene data show CDR1 as SGHRS and CDR2 as YFSETQ. The CDR3 loop is CASSLESPKETQYF. The CDR3 DNA follows: TGCGCCAGCAGCCTGGAATCCCCAAAAGAGACCCAGTACTTC.

This clonotype occurred a few times. It may be a read error: a sequence one base away is much more abundant. The gene calls are TRBV20-1 and TRBJ2-7; D gene unclear. The CDR3 spans 13 residues. V was shortened by 1 base and J by 6 bases, with 13 bases between the two germline ends. The germline V gene has CDR1 DFQATT and CDR2 SNEGSKA (reference sequence). In DNA, the CDR3 is TGCAGTGCTAGAGTGGGTGACAACTGCGAGCAGTACTTC. Translated: CSARVGDNCEQYF.

V gene TRBV5-1 combines with J gene TRBJ2-7; 13 bases line up with TRBD2. The DNA end lines up better with TRBJ2-5; the J call may be wrong. The V gene's germline CDR1 is SGHRS and CDR2 YFSETQ. The CDR3 totals 16 residues. This CDR3 reads CASSPSTSGGLETQYF. CDR3 DNA sequence: TGCGCCAGCAGCCCTTCGACTAGCGGGGGGCTGGAGACCCAGTACTTC.

The CDR3 spells CSARGTGPSNYGYTF. DNA for the CDR3: TGCAGTGCTAGGGGGACAGGCCCTTCTAACTATGGCTACACCTTC. The chain employs TRBV20-1 and TRBJ1-2; 8 bases align to TRBD1. The CDR3 covers 15 residues. Losses at the gene ends were 3 bases for V and 0 bases for J; bases not matched to a gene: 6. The germline V gene encodes CDR1 DFQATT and CDR2 SNEGSKA (reference sequence).

The chain recombines TRBV5-1 with TRBJ2-3, with TRBD2 matching over 8 bases. V dropped 0 bases and J dropped 2; count of bases not matched to a gene: 8. From germline, CDR1 is SGHRS and CDR2 YFSETQ. The CDR3 totals 17 residues. CDR3: CASSLAGSGGTTDTQYF. As DNA, the CDR3 is TGCGCCAGCAGCTTGGCGGGGAGCGGGGGTACCACAGATACGCAGTATTTT.

This clonotype showed up just a few times. The chain combines TRBV10-3 with TRBJ1-6; D not resolved. Germline-derived CDR1 and CDR2 are ENHRY and SYGVKD. Trimming took off 6 bases at V and 13 bases at J, with 22 bases between the two ends. CDR3 length: 15 amino acids. The CDR3: CAISAIRAQLLPLHF. The CDR3 DNA follows: TGTGCCATCAGCGCAATCCGGGCCCAACTTCTCCCCCTCCACTTT.